The 7 T cell receptor beta chains below come from one sample, sequenced in a study of monozygotic twins with cystic fibrosis. Measured with immunoSEQ multiplex PCR; TCRdb has only the in-frame clones, and not every one. Of 9,500 or so clones detected, 98% appear once; the ten largest clones hold more than 0.2%. The specimen sequenced was blood. Every receptor here comes from a girl aged 2-9 years with cystic fibrosis.

This chain uses TRBV18 with TRBJ1-1; TRBD1 agrees at 10 bases. Trimming at V came to 6 bases and at J to 4 bases, leaving 8 bases not matched to a gene. The CDR3 length is 15 residues. CDR1 KGHSH and CDR2 LQKENI come from the germline V gene. The CDR3 loop reads CASSKRDRGITEAFF. CDR3 DNA: TGTGCCAGCTCGAAGAGGGACAGGGGCATCACTGAAGCTTTCTTT.

The chain combines TRBV6-5 with TRBJ1-2; D remains unclear. Germline values: CDR1 MNHEY, CDR2 SVGAGI. This CDR3 comprises 15 residues. Trimming took 2 bases from V and 4 from J, leaving 14 bases between them. CDR3 sequence: CASSYDPGKPYGYTF. The CDR3 DNA reads as TGTGCCAGCAGTTACGACCCGGGAAAACCCTATGGCTACACCTTC.

The chain is built from TRBV4-3 and TRBJ2-7; 9 bases agree with TRBD1. Germline V gene lookup returns CDR1 LGHNA and CDR2 YSLEER. The CDR3 runs 14 residues. V dropped 6 bases and J dropped 4; count of bases not matched to a gene: 7. CDR3 DNA sequence: TGCGCCAGCAGTCCCGGGACAGGGACGTACGAGCAGTACTTC. This encodes CASSPGTGTYEQYF.

The chain has TRBV11-2 and TRBJ2-7, with TRBD1 as a possible D gene (5 bases). Germline loops: CDR1 SGHAT, CDR2 FQNNGV. Trimming took 6 bases from V and 12 from J, leaving 15 bases between them. This CDR3 has 11 amino acids. The CDR3 DNA sequence: TGTGCCAGCAGTCTGCCGGACAAGCTGTACTTC. Protein: CASSLPDKLYF.

V gene TRBV11-2 combines with J gene TRBJ1-5, with TRBD1 matching 7 bases. This CDR3 region has 15 residues. Looked up from germline, CDR1 is SGHAT and CDR2 is FQNNGV. After removal of 0 bases from V and 6 bases from J, the junction contained 5 bases not matched to a gene. The chain's CDR3 is CASSLDRAGGQPQHF. CDR3 coding DNA: TGTGCCAGCAGCTTAGATCGGGCAGGGGGTCAGCCCCAGCATTTT.

This chain links TRBV19 with TRBJ1-2; D is ambiguous. Deletions cut 5 bases from V and 4 bases from J, with 14 bases between. Germline CDR1 LNHDA, CDR2 SQIVND (reference sequence). The CDR3 runs to 14 residues. CDR3 sequence reads: CASSYAGLSYGYTF. The CDR3 coding sequence is TGTGCCAGTAGTTACGCGGGGTTGAGCTATGGCTACACCTTC.

This chain uses TRBV19 with TRBJ1-3, with 8 bases fitting TRBD1. Trimming at V came to 2 bases and at J to 4 bases, leaving 10 bases not matched to a gene. CDR3 length: 17 residues. Germline V gene sequence: CDR1 LNHDA, CDR2 SQIVND (reference sequence). CDR3 region: CASSISPGQVSGNTIYF. The CDR3 region has the DNA TGTGCCAGTAGTATATCTCCGGGACAGGTCTCCGGAAACACCATATATTTT. Full variable domain (missing parts from reference TRBV19 and TRBJ1-3): DGGITQSPKYLFRKEGQNVTLSCEQNLNHDAMYWYRQDPGQGLRLIYYSQIVNDFQKGDIAEGYSVSREKKESFPLTVTSAQKNPTAFYLCASSISPGQVSGNTIYFGEGSWLTVV.